Presented here are 13 T cell receptor beta chains from one specimen sequenced in a study of blood T cell repertoires in COVID-19 (TCRdb year 2020). Receptors were amplified or captured by the immunoSEQ multiplex PCR assay. TCRdb holds this immuneACCESS table with in-frame rearrangements only. Some clones are missing; in checked studies, unresolved V genes explain under half, and the rest has no known cause. The sample table shows 200,000 to 300,000 clones, and roughly 80% are seen once. The ten largest make up around 7.5% of the sample. The sequencing input was peripheral blood. Receptor source: a woman of 80 years or more with COVID-19, enrolled during active disease.

V usage is TRBV24-1 and J usage is TRBJ1-5; D not certain. This CDR3 is built from 14 residues. Germline lookup yields CDR1 KGHDR and CDR2 SFDVKD. The V end was cut by 5 bases, the J end by 0 bases, with 7 bases between. The CDR3 coding sequence is TGTGCCACCAGTGCCCCAAATAGCAATCAGCCCCAGCATTTT. It yields the protein CATSAPNSNQPQHF.

The count of this clone is one. The chain uses TRBV11-2 and TRBJ2-7, with 15 bases aligning to TRBD2. Germline V gene data show CDR1 as SGHAT and CDR2 as FQNNGV. Trimming took 3 bases from V and 5 from J; bases not matched to a gene: 2. The CDR3 is 15 amino acids. The CDR3 sequence is CASSLGLAGGNEQYF. For the CDR3, the DNA is TGTGCCAGCAGCTTGGGACTAGCGGGAGGAAACGAGCAGTACTTC. Drawing the rest from reference TRBV11-2 and TRBJ2-7, the complete variable domain is EAGVAQSPRYKIIEKRQSVAFWCNPISGHATLYWYQQILGQGPKLLIQFQNNGVVDDSQLPKDRFSAERLKGVDSTLKIQPAKLEDSAVYLCASSLGLAGGNEQYFGPGTRLTVT.

The rearrangement joins TRBV7-8 to TRBJ1-2; TRBD1 matches at 7 bases. This CDR3 has 14 amino acids. The V gene end was trimmed by 2 bases and the J gene end by 6 bases; junction bases not matched to a gene: 6. Germline CDR1 reads SGHVS; CDR2 reads FQNEAQ. CDR3 protein: CASSLSLTGNGYTF. CDR3 in DNA: TGTGCCAGCAGCTTATCCCTGACAGGGAATGGCTACACCTTC.

V is TRBV27 and J is TRBJ2-7, with TRBD1 identical over 7 bases. CDR3 size: 14 residues. The germline gives CDR1 MNHEY, CDR2 SMNVEV (reference sequence). Losses at the gene ends were 2 bases for V and 2 bases for J; bases not matched to a gene: 3. Written as DNA, the CDR3 is TGTGCCAGCAGTTTAAAGGGGGCAACCTACGAGCAGTACTTC. This sequence encodes CASSLKGATYEQYF.

The count of this clone is one. For the CDR3, the DNA is TGTGCCAGTAGGTTGGGACAGGGGAAATCTGAAGCTTTCTTT. Translation gives CASRLGQGKSEAFF. This sequence joins TRBV19 and TRBJ1-1, with 10 bases fitting TRBD1. The ends lost 6 bases at V and 6 bases at J; junction bases unmatched: 7. This CDR3 spans 14 amino acids. The V gene's germline CDR1 is LNHDA and CDR2 SQIVND (reference sequence).

The gene calls are TRBV28 and TRBJ1-3; D unresolved. The germline gives CDR1 MDHEN, CDR2 SYDVKM. With 6 bases removed from V and 0 bases from J, the gap between germline ends came to 12 bases. CDR3 size: 15 residues. This chain's CDR3 is CASSFPMHSGNTIYF. CDR3 coding DNA: TGTGCCAGCAGCTTTCCTATGCACTCTGGAAACACCATATATTTT.

The CDR3 DNA reads as TGTGCCAGCAGCTTAGTCCCGAGAGGTATGACTGAAGCTTTCTTT. It yields the protein CASSLVPRGMTEAFF. The gene calls are TRBV7-2 and TRBJ1-1; no clear D. The CDR3 contains 15 residues. V lost 1 base and J lost 5, with 14 bases in between. Germline CDR1 SGHTA, CDR2 FQGNSA.

J is TRBJ2-5 and V is TRBV6-5, with 9 bases identical to TRBD1. V lost 5 bases to trimming and J lost 4 bases; unmatched junction nucleotides: 5. Germline values: CDR1 MNHEY, CDR2 SVGAGI. The CDR3 runs 14 residues. The CDR3 spells CASSHRDRVETQYF. In DNA form, the CDR3 reads TGTGCCAGCAGTCACCGGGACAGGGTAGAGACCCAGTACTTC.

The chain uses TRBV2 and TRBJ2-5; D gene unclear. V was trimmed by 7 bases and J by 5 bases, leaving 20 bases between them. This CDR3 has 15 amino acids. Germline lookup yields CDR1 SNHLY and CDR2 FYNNEI. DNA for the CDR3: TGTGCCAGCATAGGCTTGTGGGCAGGCAAGGAGACCCAGTACTTC. Its translation: CASIGLWAGKETQYF.

V and J are TRBV30 and TRBJ2-3; D is possibly TRBD2 (6 bases). The CDR3 is 14 amino acids. V was clipped by 0 bases and J by 2 bases, with 9 bases between them. Germline CDR1 and CDR2: GTSNPN and SVGIG (reference sequence). The CDR3 sequence is CAWSVSRDTDTQYF. DNA of the CDR3: TGTGCCTGGAGTGTTTCGCGGGACACAGATACGCAGTATTTT.

The rearrangement joins TRBV2 to TRBJ1-2, with a weak D call TRBD1 (6 bases). The CDR3 totals 14 residues. Trimming removed 11 bases from V and 2 bases from J, with 18 bases in between. Germline V lookup: CDR1 SNHLY, CDR2 FYNNEI. The CDR3: CAGISGQRNYGYTF. The CDR3, as DNA: TGTGCCGGCATATCCGGACAGCGAAACTATGGCTACACCTTC. Supplemented by reference TRBV2 and TRBJ1-2, the full variable domain reads EPEVTQTPSHQVTQMGQEVILRCVPISNHLYFYWYRQILGQKVEFLVSFYNNEISEKSEIFDDQFSVERPDGSNFTLKIRSTKLEDSAMYFCAGISGQRNYGYTFGSGTRLTVV.

This chain joins TRBV7-2 and TRBJ2-3; TRBD2 is a possible D gene (7 bases). Germline V CDR1 and CDR2: SGHTA, FQGNSA. V lost 3 bases, J lost 5 bases, and 18 bases lay in between. CDR3 size: 16 residues. As DNA, the CDR3 is TGTGCCAGCAGCTTCCTTGGAGGGGGGGATGTAGATACGCAGTATTTT. As protein: CASSFLGGGDVDTQYF. Complete variable domain (other parts from reference TRBV7-2 and TRBJ2-3): GAGVSQSPSNKVTEKGKDVELRCDPISGHTALYWYRQSLGQGLEFLIYFQGNSAPDKSGLPSDRFSAERTGGSVSTLTIQRTQQEDSAVYLCASSFLGGGDVDTQYFGPGTRLTVL.

This rearrangement joins TRBV18 to TRBJ2-7; tentative D call: TRBD2 (7 bases). Trimming removed 5 bases from V and 7 bases from J, with 18 bases in between. The germline V gene has CDR1 KGHSH and CDR2 LQKENI. The CDR3 runs to 14 residues. The CDR3 bases are TGTGCCAGCTCAGGCGGGGGCACCCGTGCGGAGCAGTACTTC. It translates to CASSGGGTRAEQYF.